This TCR beta chain was observed in a study of T-cell memory formation after mild COVID-19. Background on the study: TCR clusters showed largely donor specificity. Findings and limits, study-wide: Cross-reactive memory seemingly joined, as some responding clones were found in pre-infection memory.

The germline V gene encodes CDR1 SQVTM and CDR2 ANQGSEA. The ends were cut back, 7 bases at V and 4 bases at J, with 14 bases in the middle. The CDR3 runs 13 residues. The count of this clonotype is one. The antigen is not known. Libraries for TCRalpha and TCRbeta carried sample barcodes and unique molecular identifiers via 5'RACE. TCRdb independently ran MiXCR on the 5' RACE reads; one entry per CDR3 protein. The sample holds approximately 350,000 distinct CDR3 sequences; under 15% are singletons and the top ten take over 20%. The TCR comes from a man aged 18 to 30 who had mild COVID-19 (a few samples of this study predate the infection). Cell type and time point are not known. J is TRBJ2-1 and V is TRBV29-1; tentatively, D is TRBD2 (5 bases). The sequenced sample consisted of PBMCs or a T cell subset sorted from them (not recorded which). CDR3 residues: CSGREGNYNEQFF. The CDR3 DNA reads as TGCAGCGGACGGGAAGGGAATTACAATGAGCAGTTCTTC.